This T cell receptor (beta chain) emerged from a study of regulatory T cells in long-lasting Graves disease. CDR1 is MGHRA and CDR2 is YSYEKL in the germline V gene. This CDR3 has 15 amino acids. Trimming removed 0 bases at V and 2 bases at J, with 10 bases between. Study-wide results and caveats: With persistent disease, TRBV28, TRBJ1-2 and TRBJ2-5 were the favored segments.

The sample's time point: persistent/refractory GD, antithyroid drugs over 5 years with positive TRAb. Preparation of the TCR library used RNA extracted from PBMCs. For TCR beta, libraries came from iRepertoire HTBI primers and Arm-PCR of CDR3 regions. Each CDR3 protein is one row after TCRdb ran MiXCR on the multiplex PCR reads. Here the sample spans 350,000 to 450,000 distinct CDR3 sequences, under 25% being singletons. On this clonotype itself: Its specificity is unknown.

Here the sequenced sample was peripheral blood mononuclear cells (PBMCs), taken when the disease was refractory, from a patient treated with antithyroid drugs. The chain combines TRBV4-1 with TRBJ2-5; weak D call: TRBD2 (6 bases). This clonotype originated in a female donor with Graves disease. The CDR3 nucleotides are TGCGCCAGCAGCCAAGATACGGCGGGGCAAGAGACCCAGTACTTC. Protein: CASSQDTAGQETQYF.